The 15 T cell receptor beta chains presented below share a single source sample, sequenced in a study of OX40 agonist ivuxolimab in advanced cancers. Repertoires were generated with immunoSEQ multiplex PCR, while TCRdb's copy carries only in-frame clones and drops some. Here the sample spans about 61,000 clones, more than 85% being singletons. The input for sequencing was CD4+ or CD8+ T cells sorted from blood, taken in a trial of the OX40 agonist ivuxolimab. The receptors come from an adult with an advanced solid tumor such as melanoma, head and neck, liver or kidney cancer.

This chain joins TRBV11-1 and TRBJ1-2; 9 bases match TRBD1. The germline CDR1 and CDR2 sequences are SGHAT and FQDESV (reference sequence). After removal of 4 bases from V and 4 bases from J, the junction contained 4 bases not matched to a gene. This CDR3 contains 14 residues. The CDR3 DNA reads TGTGCCAGCAGCTCCAGACAGGGGGGCTATGGCTACACCTTC. It specifies CASSSRQGGYGYTF.

The CDR3 here is CASSFPDSGYTF. CDR3 DNA: TGTGCCAGCTCATTCCCGGACAGTGGCTACACCTTC. This chain links TRBV18 with TRBJ1-2; D perhaps matches TRBD1 (6 bases). The CDR3 sequence is 12 residues long. Trimming removed 5 bases from V and 7 bases from J, with 11 bases in between. From germline, CDR1 is KGHSH and CDR2 LQKENI.

The chain joins TRBV7-9 to TRBJ2-3; D remains ambiguous. V dropped 0 bases and J dropped 0 bases, with 10 bases sitting between them. The CDR3 loop spans 16 amino acids. Germline V gives CDR1 SEHNR, CDR2 FQNEAQ (reference sequence). CDR3 protein: CASSLATALSTDTQYF. As DNA, the CDR3 is TGTGCCAGCAGCTTAGCTACAGCGCTAAGCACAGATACGCAGTATTTT.

The J gene is TRBJ2-3, the V gene TRBV7-9, with no clear D. The germline V gene encodes CDR1 SEHNR and CDR2 FQNEAQ (reference sequence). Trimming took 6 bases from V and 6 from J, leaving 13 bases between them. This CDR3 contains 13 residues. The DNA of the CDR3 is TGTGCCAGCAGTCTAAACCTGGGGGATACGCAGTATTTT. Translated, it gives CASSLNLGDTQYF.

This clone was found a few times. The chain combines TRBV29-1 with TRBJ1-2, with no clear D. The CDR3 totals 12 residues. CDR1 is SQVTM and CDR2 is ANQGSEA in the germline V gene. V lost 0 bases and J 4 bases, leaving 6 bases between the germline ends. The DNA for the CDR3 is TGCAGCGTTGAAGACCCCATCTATGGCTACACCTTC. Its protein product is CSVEDPIYGYTF. The full variable domain, with the rest looked up from reference TRBV29-1 and TRBJ1-2, is SAVISQKPSRDICQRGTSLTIQCQVDSQVTMMFWYRQQPGQSLTLIATANQGSEATYESGFVIDKFPISRPNLTFSTLTVSNMSPEDSSIYLCSVEDPIYGYTFGSGTRLTVV.

The chain uses TRBV30 and TRBJ2-3, with unresolved D. Germline values: CDR1 GTSNPN, CDR2 SVGIG (reference sequence). There are 14 residues in the CDR3. V was cut by 3 bases and J by 0 bases, with 10 bases left in between. As DNA, the CDR3 is TGTGCCTGGAGAACAGCGAGGAGCACAGATACGCAGTATTTT. Residues: CAWRTARSTDTQYF.

This chain links TRBV10-3 with TRBJ1-5; D possibly corresponds to TRBD1 (5 bases). CDR3 length equals 17 residues. Germline values: CDR1 ENHRY, CDR2 SYGVKD. Trimming stripped 5 bases from V and 3 bases from J, with 20 bases between. CDR3: CAISTHPVGGDNQPQHF. The CDR3 DNA reads as TGTGCCATCAGTACACACCCGGTGGGGGGGGACAATCAGCCCCAGCATTTT.

This clone was seen a single time. V and J are TRBV19 and TRBJ1-2; the D gene is possibly TRBD1 (5 bases). CDR3 length: 17 residues. The ends were cut back, 7 bases at V and 3 bases at J, with 24 bases in the middle. Germline V lookup: CDR1 LNHDA, CDR2 SQIVND (reference sequence). CDR3 sequence (DNA): TGTGCCAGTACCTCCACTAGGGGCCGACAATTTTACTATGGCTACACCTTC. Its translation is CASTSTRGRQFYYGYTF.

This chain links TRBV4-1 with TRBJ2-1; 9 bases align to TRBD2. CDR1 and CDR2 from the germline V gene are MGHRA and YSYEKL. This CDR3 region has 16 residues. The junction had 10 bases not matched to a gene; V was cut back by 3 bases and J by 7 bases. In nucleotides, the CDR3 is TGCGCCAGCAGCCAGGCGGGAGCGGGGGGACCGAATGAGCAGTTCTTC. It is translated as CASSQAGAGGPNEQFF.

The V gene is TRBV6-1, the J gene TRBJ2-3; the D gene could be TRBD1 or TRBD2 (5 bases each). The germline V and J ends were trimmed by 2 bases and 2 bases, with 8 bases remaining between them. Per germline, CDR1 MNHNS and CDR2 SASEGT. The CDR3 sequence is 14 residues long. The CDR3 DNA reads TGTGCCAGCAGTGAATGGGGGATCACAGATACGCAGTATTTT. Amino acid sequence: CASSEWGITDTQYF.

The rearrangement links TRBV18 to TRBJ2-5; no definite D call. This CDR3 region has 13 residues. Germline V gene sequence: CDR1 KGHSH, CDR2 LQKENI. Trimming took off 3 bases at V and 4 bases at J, with 9 bases between the two ends. The CDR3 protein is CASSPSPSETQYF. CDR3 DNA sequence: TGTGCCAGCTCACCGAGCCCCTCAGAGACCCAGTACTTC.

This clone was detected once. V is TRBV7-2 and J is TRBJ2-5; D is perhaps TRBD1 (5 bases). CDR1 is SGHTA and CDR2 is FQGNSA in the germline V gene. The CDR3 has 13 residues. The V end was cut by 5 bases, the J end by 3 bases, with 10 bases between. The CDR3 protein is CASSVVREETQYF. DNA of the CDR3: TGTGCCAGCAGCGTAGTCAGGGAAGAGACCCAGTACTTC.

This sequence joins TRBV6-5 and TRBJ1-1; maybe TRBD1 (5 bases). The CDR3 extends over 13 amino acids. With 6 bases removed from V and 1 base from J, the gap between germline ends came to 9 bases. CDR1 and CDR2 from the germline V gene are MNHEY and SVGAGI. CDR3 in DNA: TGTGCCAGCAGAGGGGCCTCGAACACTGAAGCTTTCTTT. Its protein product is CASRGASNTEAFF.

The genes are TRBV2 and TRBJ2-7; 8 bases match TRBD2. This CDR3 has 15 residues. V trimming: 7 bases; J trimming: 1 base; junction bases outside the gene matches: 9. CDR1 SNHLY and CDR2 FYNNEI come from the germline V gene. CDR3 bases: TGTGCCAGCATAATCGGGGGGGCGGTGTCCTACGAGCAGTACTTC. This sequence encodes CASIIGGAVSYEQYF.

The chain joins TRBV6-5 to TRBJ1-2, with TRBD1 identical over 7 bases. The length of the CDR3 is 13 residues. Germline V gene data show CDR1 as MNHEY and CDR2 as SVGAGI. J was trimmed by 4 bases and V by 5 bases; bases with no gene match: 4. CDR3 sequence reads: CASSRGLVYGYTF. CDR3 sequence (DNA): TGTGCCAGCAGTAGGGGGCTTGTCTATGGCTACACCTTC.